This TCR beta chain is drawn from a study of cytomegalovirus exposure and HLA in healthy donors. Points from the study as a whole: Some TCR beta chains (roughly 160 of them) were listed as cytomegalovirus-associated.

Germline lookup yields CDR1 SGHNT and CDR2 YYREEE (reference sequence). The CDR3 sequence is 15 residues long. V dropped 5 bases and J dropped 4 bases, with 18 bases sitting between them. As regards this clone: Its antigen is as yet unknown.

Using immunoSEQ multiplex PCR, the repertoire was profiled, and TCRdb retains in-frame clones only, with some absent. The sample lists 150,000 to 180,000 clones, around 84% occurring once. J is TRBJ2-5 and V is TRBV5-4; a possible D gene is TRBD2 (5 bases). This receptor was identified in a human donor in good health. The material sequenced was PBMCs. The CDR3 nucleotides read TGTGCCAGCAGTTGGGGAGAGGGAGAAGGAGAGACCCAGTACTTC. This sequence encodes CASSWGEGEGETQYF.